This passage covers 13 T cell receptor beta chains from one sample sequenced in a study of cytomegalovirus exposure and HLA in healthy donors. Primers included in the PCR were 60 Vbeta and 13 Jbeta primers. Sequencing was performed with immunoSEQ multiplex PCR; in TCRdb, only in-frame clones are kept and a portion is missing. The sample has over 65,000 clones; around 67% are singletons. The sequencing sample was made of PBMCs. These receptors came from a woman aged 45-60 years in good health and CMV-seropositive.

The chain uses TRBV12-5 and TRBJ1-3; D ambiguous. Germline CDR1 is LGHNT and CDR2 is FRNRAP. Trimming stripped 4 bases from V and 0 bases from J, with 13 bases between. CDR3 length: 16 amino acids. Here the CDR3 reads CASGYASGSSGNTIYF. The CDR3 region has the DNA TGTGCTAGTGGTTATGCGAGCGGATCCTCTGGAAACACCATATATTTT.

The rearrangement links TRBV7-2 to TRBJ1-1, with a tentative D call TRBD1 (6 bases). Trimming left V 3 bases short and J 12 bases short, with 8 bases between. Germline V CDR1 and CDR2: SGHTA, FQGNSA. There are 10 residues in the CDR3. CDR3 in DNA: TGTGCCAGCAGCTTTAGGGGGACTTTCTTT. It specifies CASSFRGTFF.

The V call is TRBV25-1, the J call TRBJ2-1; the match to TRBD2 covers 9 bases. The CDR3 contains 15 residues. The ends lost 1 base at V and 2 bases at J; junction bases unmatched: 0. CDR1 and CDR2 from the germline V gene are MGHDK and SYGVNS. The CDR3 reads CASSELAGAYNEQFF. Written as DNA, the CDR3 is TGTGCCAGCAGTGAATTAGCGGGGGCCTACAATGAGCAGTTCTTC.

The chain links TRBV6-5 to TRBJ1-2; D is undetermined. V was pared by 2 bases and J by 3 bases, with 10 bases between. CDR3 length equals 14 residues. Germline CDR1 and CDR2: MNHEY and SVGAGI. The CDR3, as DNA: TGTGCCAGCAGTTACGGAGAGGGAGACTATGGCTACACCTTC. Amino acid sequence: CASSYGEGDYGYTF.

This clone was observed a handful of times. This chain links TRBV10-3 with TRBJ2-2; 8 nucleotides align to TRBD1. Germline trimming cut 4 bases from V and 5 bases from J; bases unmatched to any gene: 3. The CDR3 consists of 14 residues. Germline V gives CDR1 ENHRY, CDR2 SYGVKD. CDR3 nucleotide sequence: TGTGCCATCAGTGGGACAGGGCGGACCGGGGAGCTGTTTTTT. This translates into CAISGTGRTGELFF.

The J gene is TRBJ1-6, the V gene TRBV5-1; D is perhaps TRBD1 (5 bases). This CDR3 is 16 amino acids long. Germline CDR1 SGHRS, CDR2 YFSETQ. V lost 0 bases and J 10 bases, leaving 17 bases between the germline ends. In DNA form, the CDR3 reads TGCGCCAGCAGCTTGGACGGAGTCAGGGAAGGATCACCCCTCCACTTT. Protein: CASSLDGVREGSPLHF.

J is TRBJ2-1 and V is TRBV9, with TRBD2 matching 14 bases. The V and J ends lost 4 bases and 4 bases, in that order; junction bases with no gene match: 10. The length of the CDR3 is 18 residues. Looked up from germline, CDR1 is SGDLS and CDR2 is YYNGEE. The CDR3 nucleotides are TGTGCCAGCAGCCCCCAACCTGGACTAGCGGGGGGATACAATGAGCAGTTCTTC. Encoded protein: CASSPQPGLAGGYNEQFF.

This rearrangement joins TRBV11-2 to TRBJ2-5; tentative D call: TRBD2 (6 bases). V shed 0 bases and J shed 1 base, with 12 bases lying between them. There are 16 residues in the CDR3. Germline CDR1 and CDR2: SGHAT and FQNNGV. The CDR3 here is CASSLDPSGLQETQYF. The CDR3 bases are TGTGCCAGCAGCTTAGATCCCAGCGGGCTCCAAGAGACCCAGTACTTC.

The genes are TRBV5-5 and TRBJ2-5; D is unresolved. The CDR3 totals 13 residues. CDR1 and CDR2 (germline): SGHKS, YYEKEE (reference sequence). V was cut by 3 bases and J by 2 bases, with 8 bases left in between. This chain's CDR3 is CASSSDMQETQYF. The CDR3 DNA reads TGTGCCAGCAGCTCCGACATGCAAGAGACCCAGTACTTC.

The V gene is TRBV28, the J gene TRBJ2-5; D may be TRBD2 (6 bases). The germline V and J ends were trimmed by 6 bases and 3 bases, with 17 bases remaining between them. This CDR3 is 15 amino acids long. Germline V gene sequence: CDR1 MDHEN, CDR2 SYDVKM. The CDR3 bases are TGTGCCAGCAGCCCGACGGGACTTCGGAAAGAGACCCAGTACTTC. Its protein product is CASSPTGLRKETQYF.

This clone was counted once. The chain is built from TRBV6-1 and TRBJ1-5; TRBD1 might be the D (5 bases). Trimming stripped 4 bases from V and 0 bases from J, with 16 bases between. The CDR3 is made up of 17 amino acids. CDR1 is MNHNS and CDR2 is SASEGT in the germline V gene. Here the CDR3 reads CASSASRQGVSNQPQHF. CDR3 coding DNA: TGTGCCAGCAGTGCCTCACGGCAGGGTGTTAGCAATCAGCCCCAGCATTTT.

This clone appeared once. J is TRBJ2-7 and V is TRBV13; 10 bases map to TRBD2. V was pared by 5 bases and J by 3 bases, with 16 bases of the junction left unmatched. The CDR3 consists of 18 residues. The germline CDR1 and CDR2 sequences are PRHDT and FYEKMQ (reference sequence). The CDR3 DNA follows: TGTGCCAGCAGCCCCCGGGTAGCGGGGGGCTCTAAGGACTACGAGCAGTACTTC. Translated: CASSPRVAGGSKDYEQYF.

V is TRBV27 and J is TRBJ1-6; tentative D call: TRBD1 (5 bases). V was pared by 3 bases and J by 6 bases, with 9 bases between. CDR3 size: 14 residues. Germline values: CDR1 MNHEY, CDR2 SMNVEV (reference sequence). DNA for the CDR3: TGTGCCAGCAGTTTGGGGGGTTCTAATTCACCCCTCCACTTT. Its protein product is CASSLGGSNSPLHF.